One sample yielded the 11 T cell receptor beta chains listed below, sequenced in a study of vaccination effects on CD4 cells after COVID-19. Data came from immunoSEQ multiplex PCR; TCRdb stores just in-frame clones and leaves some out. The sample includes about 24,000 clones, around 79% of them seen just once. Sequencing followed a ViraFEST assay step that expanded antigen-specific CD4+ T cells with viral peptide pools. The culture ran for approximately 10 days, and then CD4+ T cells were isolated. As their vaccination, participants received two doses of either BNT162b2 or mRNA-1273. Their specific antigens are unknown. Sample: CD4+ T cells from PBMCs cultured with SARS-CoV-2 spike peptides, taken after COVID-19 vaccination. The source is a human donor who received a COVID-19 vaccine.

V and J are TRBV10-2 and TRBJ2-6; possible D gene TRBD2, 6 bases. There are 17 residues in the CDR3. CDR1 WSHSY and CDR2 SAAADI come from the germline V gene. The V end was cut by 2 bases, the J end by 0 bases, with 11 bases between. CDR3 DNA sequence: TGCGCCAGCAGTGAGCCATTGGGGGGCTCTGGGGCCAACGTCCTGACTTTC. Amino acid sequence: CASSEPLGGSGANVLTF.

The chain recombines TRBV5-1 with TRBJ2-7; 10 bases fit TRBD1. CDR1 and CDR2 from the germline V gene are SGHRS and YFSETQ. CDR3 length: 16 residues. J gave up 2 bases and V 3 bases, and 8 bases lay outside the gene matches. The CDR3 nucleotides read TGCGCCAGCAGCTCAGCCCGGGACAGGGGCCCCTACGAGCAGTACTTC. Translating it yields CASSSARDRGPYEQYF.

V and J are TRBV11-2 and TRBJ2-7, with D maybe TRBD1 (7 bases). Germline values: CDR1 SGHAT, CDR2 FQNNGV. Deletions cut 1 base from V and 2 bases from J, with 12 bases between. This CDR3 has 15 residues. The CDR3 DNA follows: TGTGCCAGCAGCTTAGGTGTCAGGGGGGCCTACGAGCAGTACTTC. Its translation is CASSLGVRGAYEQYF.

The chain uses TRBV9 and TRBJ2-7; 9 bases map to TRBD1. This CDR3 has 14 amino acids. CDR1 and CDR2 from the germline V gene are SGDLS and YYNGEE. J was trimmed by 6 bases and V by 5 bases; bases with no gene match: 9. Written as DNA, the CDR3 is TGTGCCAGCAGTCCGGGACAGGGTTCGTCCGAGCAGTACTTC. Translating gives CASSPGQGSSEQYF.

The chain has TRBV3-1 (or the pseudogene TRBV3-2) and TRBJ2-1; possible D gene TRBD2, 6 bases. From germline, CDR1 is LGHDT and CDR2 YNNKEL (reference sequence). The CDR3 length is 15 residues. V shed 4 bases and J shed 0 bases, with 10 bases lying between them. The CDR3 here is CASSRGESSYNEQFF. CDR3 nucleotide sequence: TGTGCCAGCAGCCGGGGGGAATCCTCCTACAATGAGCAGTTCTTC.

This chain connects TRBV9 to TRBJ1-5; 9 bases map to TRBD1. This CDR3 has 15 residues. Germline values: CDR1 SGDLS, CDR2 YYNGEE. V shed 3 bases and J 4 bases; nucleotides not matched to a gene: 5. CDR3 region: CASSAGQGLNQPQHF. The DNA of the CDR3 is TGTGCCAGCAGCGCGGGACAGGGACTTAATCAGCCCCAGCATTTT. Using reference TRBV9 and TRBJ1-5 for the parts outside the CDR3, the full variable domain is DSGVTQTPKHLITATGQRVTLRCSPRSGDLSVYWYQQSLDQGLQFLIQYYNGEERAKGNILERFSAQQFPDLHSELNLSSLELGDSALYFCASSAGQGLNQPQHFGDGTRLSIL.

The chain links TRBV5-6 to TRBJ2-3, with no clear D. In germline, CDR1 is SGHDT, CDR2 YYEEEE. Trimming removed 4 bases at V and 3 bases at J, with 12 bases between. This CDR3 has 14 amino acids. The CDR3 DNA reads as TGTGCCAGCAGCCCACCCGCCTTAACAGATACGCAGTATTTT. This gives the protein CASSPPALTDTQYF. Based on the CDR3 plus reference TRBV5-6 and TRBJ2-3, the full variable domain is DAGVTQSPTHLIKTRGQQVTLRCSPKSGHDTVSWYQQALGQGPQFIFQYYEEEERQRGNFPDRFSGHQFPNYSSELNVNALLLGDSALYLCASSPPALTDTQYFGPGTRLTVL.

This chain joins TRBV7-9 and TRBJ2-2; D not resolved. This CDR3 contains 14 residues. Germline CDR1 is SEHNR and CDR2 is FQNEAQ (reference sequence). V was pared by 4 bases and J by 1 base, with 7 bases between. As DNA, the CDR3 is TGTGCCAGCAGCTACGCCTGGAACACCGGGGAGCTGTTTTTT. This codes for CASSYAWNTGELFF.

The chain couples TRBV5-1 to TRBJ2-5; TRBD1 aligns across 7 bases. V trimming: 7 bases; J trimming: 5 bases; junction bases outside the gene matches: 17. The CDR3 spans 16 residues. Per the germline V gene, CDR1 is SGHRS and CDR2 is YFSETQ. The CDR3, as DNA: TGCGCCAGCTCGGCCAGGGGGACGGGGTTTGTGGAGACCCAGTACTTC. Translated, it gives CASSARGTGFVETQYF.

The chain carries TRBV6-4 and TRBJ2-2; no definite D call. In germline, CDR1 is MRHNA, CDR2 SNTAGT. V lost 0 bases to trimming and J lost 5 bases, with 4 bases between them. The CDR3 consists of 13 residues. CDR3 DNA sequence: TGTGCCAGCAGTGACTCGACAACCGGGGAGCTGTTTTTT. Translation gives CASSDSTTGELFF.

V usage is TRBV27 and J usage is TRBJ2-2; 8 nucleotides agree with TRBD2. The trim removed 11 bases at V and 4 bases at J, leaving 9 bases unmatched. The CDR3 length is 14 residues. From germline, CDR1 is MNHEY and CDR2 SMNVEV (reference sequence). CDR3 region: CASGGGRRTGELFF. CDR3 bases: TGTGCCTCGGGGGGGGGTCGTCGCACCGGGGAGCTGTTTTTT.